The 31 T cell receptor beta chains below were found in one sample sequenced in a study of early T cells in non-severe SARS-CoV-2 infection. One entry per CDR3 protein, called by TCRdb with MiXCR from the 5' RACE reads. The top ten hold approximately 4.5% of the sample, which has roughly 40,000 distinct CDR3 sequences, around 7% seen once. Input material: whole blood. These receptors originate from an adult who was a healthcare worker with PCR-confirmed SARS-CoV-2 infection or an uninfected control (not recorded which).

At least ten counts were recorded for this clonotype. V and J are TRBV5-1 and TRBJ2-3; the D is unclear. V lost 1 base and J 0 bases, leaving 9 bases between the germline ends. Germline lookup yields CDR1 SGHRS and CDR2 YFSETQ. This CDR3 is built from 15 residues. CDR3 residues: CASSLLSDSTDTQYF. The DNA for the CDR3 is TGCGCCAGCAGCTTGTTGTCGGACAGCACAGATACGCAGTATTTT.

This clonotype was observed at least ten times. The chain carries TRBV5-4 and TRBJ2-7; 7 bases are a match to TRBD1. Germline V lookup: CDR1 SGHNT, CDR2 YYREEE (reference sequence). The CDR3 length is 14 residues. V lost 3 bases to trimming and J lost 3 bases; unmatched junction nucleotides: 6. This chain's CDR3 is CASSSRQGHYEQYF. The CDR3 coding sequence is TGTGCCAGCAGCTCCAGACAGGGCCACTACGAGCAGTACTTC.

This clonotype has a handful of counts. The rearrangement links TRBV10-3 to TRBJ2-5, with D perhaps being TRBD1 or TRBD2 (5 bases each). Germline CDR1 and CDR2: ENHRY and SYGVKD. Trimming removed 6 bases at V and 2 bases at J, with 10 bases between. The CDR3 totals 13 residues. This chain's CDR3 is CAIRGEGQETQYF. The CDR3 DNA follows: TGTGCCATCAGGGGAGAGGGGCAAGAGACCCAGTACTTC.

This clonotype was detected a few times. The genes are TRBV4-2 and TRBJ2-1; no reliable D call. The CDR3 covers 11 residues. The germline V gene encodes CDR1 LGHNA and CDR2 YNFKEQ. V was trimmed by 6 bases and J by 7 bases, leaving 7 bases between them. The CDR3 region has the DNA TGTGCCAGCAGGATGCTAAATGAGCAGTTCTTC. It specifies CASRMLNEQFF.

Ten or more counts support this clonotype. The chain recombines TRBV5-8 with TRBJ2-2; D call uncertain. CDR1 is SGHTS, CDR2 YDEGEE, per germline. Between the trimmed V and J ends, which lost 3 bases and 1 base, there was a span of 7 bases. The CDR3 runs to 14 residues. As DNA, the CDR3 is TGTGCCAGCAGCTCCGGTGTGAACACCGGGGAGCTGTTTTTT. Its translation: CASSSGVNTGELFF. Full variable domain (missing parts from reference TRBV5-8 and TRBJ2-2): EAGVTQSPTHLIKTRGQQATLRCSPISGHTSVYWYQQALGLGLQFLLWYDEGEERNRGNFPPRFSGRQFPNYSSELNVNALELEDSALYLCASSSGVNTGELFFGEGSRLTVL.

This clonotype has only a few counts. The V and J genes are TRBV2 and TRBJ1-5; 9 bases are shared with TRBD1. Germline CDR1 SNHLY, CDR2 FYNNEI. The CDR3 has 15 amino acids. V was clipped by 5 bases and J by 2 bases; unmatched bases: 4. The CDR3 DNA follows: TGTGCCAGCAGTTTAGACAGGGGGGGCAATCAGCCCCAGCATTTT. Protein product: CASSLDRGGNQPQHF.

The chain carries TRBV19 and TRBJ2-7, with 7 bases that match TRBD1. V lost 8 bases, J lost 2 bases, and 12 bases stayed unmatched. The germline V gene encodes CDR1 LNHDA and CDR2 SQIVND (reference sequence). This CDR3 is built from 15 residues. CDR3 loop: CASQMTGSYTYEQYF. The CDR3 DNA sequence: TGTGCCAGTCAAATGACAGGGTCGTACACCTACGAGCAGTACTTC.

V is TRBV7-9 and J is TRBJ1-6, with unresolved D. The V end lost 5 bases, the J end lost 7 bases, and 15 bases lay between the germline ends. CDR3 length: 15 amino acids. The germline V gene encodes CDR1 SEHNR and CDR2 FQNEAQ (reference sequence). In DNA form, the CDR3 reads TGTGCCAGCAGCCCCCCAGGTAGCGGAAATTCACCCCTCCACTTT. It is translated as CASSPPGSGNSPLHF.

This clonotype was recorded at least ten times. In DNA form, the CDR3 reads TGCAGTGCTAGAGCCCTAGGGGGTGGCAATCAGCCCCAGCATTTT. It yields the protein CSARALGGGNQPQHF. V gene TRBV20-1 combines with J gene TRBJ1-5; D perhaps matches TRBD1 (6 bases). The CDR3 length is 15 residues. Germline CDR1 is DFQATT and CDR2 is SNEGSKA (reference sequence). V was cut by 1 base and J by 2 bases, with 12 bases left in between.

This clonotype was counted a few times. The chain has TRBV6-5 and TRBJ2-3, with 9 bases aligning to TRBD2. The CDR3 extends over 14 amino acids. CDR1 MNHEY and CDR2 SVGAGI come from the germline V gene. J gave up 1 base and V 6 bases, and 2 bases lay outside the gene matches. The CDR3 DNA is TGTGCCAGCAGCCCTAGCGGGGGCACAGATACGCAGTATTTT. Translated: CASSPSGGTDTQYF.

This clonotype turned up a few times. The chain recombines TRBV6-5 with TRBJ2-3, with D possibly being TRBD2 (6 bases). Germline V gives CDR1 MNHEY, CDR2 SVGAGI. V was clipped by 6 bases and J by 2 bases, with 12 bases between them. The CDR3 contains 14 residues. CDR3 amino acids: CASRNGGTTDTQYF. DNA of the CDR3: TGTGCCAGCAGGAACGGGGGAACCACAGATACGCAGTATTTT.

This clonotype was observed many times. The genes are TRBV20-1 and TRBJ2-3; 11 nucleotides align to TRBD2. Looked up from germline, CDR1 is DFQATT and CDR2 is SNEGSKA (reference sequence). V was pared by 4 bases and J by 5 bases, with 5 bases of the junction left unmatched. The CDR3 spans 14 residues. DNA for the CDR3: TGCAGTGCTAAACTAGCGGGGGCGTTAGATACGCAGTATTTT. Amino acid sequence: CSAKLAGALDTQYF.

A few counts support this clonotype. The chain carries TRBV15 and TRBJ1-5; 8 nucleotides agree with TRBD1. The CDR3 is 15 amino acids. The germline gives CDR1 LNHNV, CDR2 YYDKDF (reference sequence). V lost 6 bases and J lost 1; bases outside the gene matches: 5. CDR3 residues: CATSSDRASNQPQHF. As DNA, the CDR3 is TGTGCCACCAGTTCGGACAGGGCGAGCAATCAGCCCCAGCATTTT.

This rearrangement joins TRBV20-1 to TRBJ1-2, with D unclear. V was cut by 0 bases and J by 8 bases, with 7 bases left in between. This CDR3 has 11 residues. Germline V lookup: CDR1 DFQATT, CDR2 SNEGSKA (reference sequence). CDR3 coding DNA: TGCAGTGCTAGAGACAGCATCGGCTACACCTTC. It specifies CSARDSIGYTF.

The chain is built from TRBV20-1 and TRBJ2-7, with D perhaps TRBD1 or TRBD2 (6 bases each). CDR3 length: 12 amino acids. V shed 3 bases and J shed 3 bases, with 9 bases lying between them. CDR1 and CDR2 from the germline V gene are DFQATT and SNEGSKA (reference sequence). The CDR3: CSASGGVYEQYF. The CDR3 DNA is TGCAGTGCTAGCGGGGGCGTCTACGAGCAGTACTTC.

The V and J genes are TRBV4-1 and TRBJ2-5; TRBD2 matches 9 bases. The CDR3 loop spans 14 amino acids. V was pared by 8 bases and J by 4 bases, with 8 bases of the junction left unmatched. Germline CDR1 and CDR2: MGHRA and YSYEKL. CDR3 loop: CASRKAGGRETQYF. The CDR3 DNA reads TGCGCCAGCCGCAAGGCGGGGGGGCGAGAGACCCAGTACTTC.

The rearrangement links TRBV13 to TRBJ2-7; D may be TRBD1 or TRBD2 (6 bases each). CDR3 length: 13 amino acids. Trimming cost V 5 bases and J 7 bases, with 15 bases left between them. Germline CDR1 PRHDT, CDR2 FYEKMQ (reference sequence). The CDR3 sequence: CASSPSGGLEQYF. The CDR3 region has the DNA TGTGCCAGCAGCCCTAGTGGGGGGCTTGAGCAGTACTTC.

The table lists this clonotype with a few counts. The rearrangement links TRBV5-4 to TRBJ2-5, with no clear D. This CDR3 has 13 residues. Trimming removed 0 bases at V and 2 bases at J, with 5 bases between. In germline, CDR1 is SGHNT, CDR2 YYREEE (reference sequence). CDR3 DNA sequence: TGTGCCAGCAGCTTGGCCATACAAGAGACCCAGTACTTC. Its translation: CASSLAIQETQYF.

The chain couples TRBV20-1 to TRBJ2-5; maybe TRBD2 (6 bases). This CDR3 has 15 residues. V gave up 4 bases and J gave up 4 bases, with 19 bases separating them. Germline CDR1 DFQATT, CDR2 SNEGSKA (reference sequence). The CDR3 spells CSANNLAWGGETQYF. DNA for the CDR3: TGCAGTGCTAACAATCTAGCGTGGGGTGGAGAGACCCAGTACTTC.

This clonotype showed up many times. This chain links TRBV6-6 with TRBJ1-2; D gene uncertain. Germline V lookup: CDR1 MNHNY, CDR2 SVGAGI (reference sequence). Trimming cost V 6 bases and J 3 bases, with 11 bases left between them. The CDR3 spans 13 residues. The CDR3 reads CASSQQKDYGYTF. The DNA for the CDR3 is TGTGCCAGCAGCCAGCAGAAGGACTATGGCTACACCTTC.

This sequence joins TRBV18 and TRBJ1-3; D remains ambiguous. CDR1 is KGHSH and CDR2 is LQKENI in the germline V gene. The CDR3 runs 15 residues. Trimming took off 2 bases at V and 0 bases at J, with 8 bases between the two ends. The CDR3 spells CASSPIQLSGNTIYF. The CDR3 nucleotides read TGTGCCAGCTCACCAATACAGCTCTCTGGAAACACCATATATTTT.

This clonotype was counted once. The chain has TRBV7-9 and TRBJ2-5; 8 nucleotides agree with TRBD2. This CDR3 comprises 16 residues. V dropped 5 bases and J dropped 3; count of bases not matched to a gene: 11. Germline-derived CDR1 and CDR2 are SEHNR and FQNEAQ (reference sequence). CDR3 nucleotide sequence: TGTGCCAGCAGCCATAAGGTAGCGGGGTTTAAAGAGACCCAGTACTTC. Translation: CASSHKVAGFKETQYF.

The gene calls are TRBV5-4 and TRBJ1-3, with TRBD1 matching 7 bases. J lost 0 bases, V lost 4 bases, and 4 bases had no gene match. The V gene's germline CDR1 is SGHNT and CDR2 YYREEE (reference sequence). This CDR3 is built from 15 residues. CDR3 DNA sequence: TGTGCCAGCAGCCGGGACAGCCACTCTGGAAACACCATATATTTT. Encoded protein: CASSRDSHSGNTIYF.

This clonotype was observed at least ten times. V usage is TRBV4-1 and J usage is TRBJ2-1; TRBD2 matches at 8 bases. Per germline, CDR1 MGHRA and CDR2 YSYEKL. The CDR3 sequence is 19 residues long. V trimming: 1 base; J trimming: 4 bases; junction bases outside the gene matches: 15. CDR3 region: CASSQVGAIRGGPYNEQFF. Here the CDR3 DNA reads TGCGCCAGCAGCCAAGTCGGGGCTATTCGCGGGGGGCCGTACAATGAGCAGTTCTTC.

This clonotype was seen more than once but under ten times. The CDR3 coding sequence is TGTGCCAGCACCGCGGGGGCCGGGACTGAAGCTTTCTTT. This sequence encodes CASTAGAGTEAFF. V is TRBV25-1 and J is TRBJ1-1; maybe TRBD1 (6 bases). V was cut by 7 bases and J by 5 bases, with 14 bases left in between. Germline CDR1 and CDR2: MGHDK and SYGVNS. The CDR3 length is 13 residues. Variable domain in full (rest from reference TRBV25-1 and TRBJ1-1): EADIYQTPRYLVIGTGKKITLECSQTMGHDKMYWYQQDPGMELHLIHYSYGVNSTEKGDLSSESTVSRIRTEHFPLTLESARPSHTSQYLCASTAGAGTEAFFGQGTRLTVV.

This rearrangement joins TRBV5-5 to TRBJ2-5; TRBD1 aligns across 9 bases. This CDR3 is built from 19 residues. The V gene's germline CDR1 is SGHKS and CDR2 YYEKEE (reference sequence). The ends lost 3 bases at V and 4 bases at J; junction bases unmatched: 19. CDR3 residues: CASSSLVGTGFDSRETQYF. CDR3 sequence (DNA): TGTGCCAGCAGCTCTCTCGTCGGGACAGGGTTTGATAGCAGAGAGACCCAGTACTTC.

The CDR3 DNA reads as TGTGCCAGCACCCCTGAGGCCAACGTCCTGACTTTC. Translated, it gives CASTPEANVLTF. J is TRBJ2-6 and V is TRBV11-2; D ambiguous. The germline V gene has CDR1 SGHAT and CDR2 FQNNGV. The CDR3 covers 12 residues. Trimming took off 7 bases at V and 6 bases at J, with 7 bases between the two ends.

This clonotype has ten or more counts. V gene TRBV7-9 combines with J gene TRBJ2-5; D uncertain. V lost 3 bases, J lost 5 bases, and 7 bases lay in between. Germline CDR1 and CDR2: SEHNR and FQNEAQ (reference sequence). CDR3 length: 12 amino acids. The CDR3 DNA follows: TGTGCCAGCAGCTTCGGGCGGGAGACCCAGTACTTC. Translating gives CASSFGRETQYF.

This clonotype has more than one count but fewer than ten. The CDR3 is CASSPGGLPYNEQFF. CDR3 nucleotide sequence: TGTGCCAGCAGCCCCGGGGGGCTCCCCTACAATGAGCAGTTCTTC. The chain carries TRBV27 and TRBJ2-1; TRBD2 might be the D (7 bases). CDR1 MNHEY and CDR2 SMNVEV come from the germline V gene (reference sequence). The V end lost 6 bases, the J end lost 2 bases, and 14 bases lay between the germline ends. The CDR3 runs to 15 residues.

Concerning this clonotype itself: This is likely a read error, given that the CDR3 carries no conserved phenylalanine or tryptophan at its end. The chain recombines TRBV7-2 with TRBJ2-5; 14 bases are shared with TRBD2. V shed 4 bases and J 2 bases; nucleotides not matched to a gene: 6. This CDR3 is built from 17 residues. The V gene's germline CDR1 is SGHTA and CDR2 FQGNSA. The CDR3 sequence: CASSWGTSGGNQETQYS. The CDR3 DNA follows: TGTGCCAGCAGCTGGGGGACTAGCGGGGGTAATCAAGAGACCCAGTACTCC.

The CDR3 protein is CASSPLAGGPETQYF. CDR3 sequence (DNA): TGTGCCAGCAGTCCCCTAGCGGGGGGGCCCGAGACCCAGTACTTC. The V and J genes are TRBV12-3 or TRBV12-4 and TRBJ2-5; 12 bases fit TRBD2. This CDR3 is built from 15 residues. Trimming at V came to 5 bases and at J to 5 bases, leaving 6 bases not matched to a gene.